This TCR beta chain was sequenced during a study of blood T cell repertoires in COVID-19 (TCRdb year 2020). With respect to the entire study: Collaborator samples came from the United States, Italy and Spain and covered acute and convalescent phases of COVID-19. Sample metadata almost always included a de-identified subject ID, COVID-19 status, age in years and sex. The material from the prospective study consisted of cDNA or gDNA derived from T cells, B-cell-depleted T cells, or PBMCs. The samples were drawn from the first 160 participants of the ongoing ImmuneRACE study and from 1,200 or so subjects provided by 6 global collaborators. Subjects who had been exposed to COVID-19, were actively infected with it, or had recovered from it provided the deeply sampled blood TCRbeta repertoires that made up the dataset. A freely available public database, intended as a resource for researchers studying the immune response to SARS-CoV-2, is where the repertoires were released. HLA class I and class II types, where available, came from metadata supplied by the sample provider rather than from assay-based typing. The paper as a whole reports these results and caveats: The amount of clinical and demographic metadata varied by source and participant and was provided uncurated.

V trim: 5 bases; J trim: 10 bases; unmatched bases: 5. The germline V gene gives CDR1 as SGHTA and CDR2 as FQGTGA. Measured from the cysteine to the phenylalanine, the CDR3 is 14 residues long. The sequence is cut down to CDR3 DNA, 42 bases in frame from base 1. The immunoSEQ Assay, a bias-controlled multiplex PCR, was used to amplify TCRbeta CDR3 regions from genomic DNA. The authors' pipeline ran thus. Within the assay, amplification of reference gene primers was used to estimate how many nucleated cells each sample contained. To quantify the absolute abundance of each unique TCRbeta CDR3 rearrangement, sequence reads were collapsed and filtered. For each sample, productive Simpson clonality was calculated by taking the square root of Simpson's diversity index across productive rearrangements. Not all clones reach the TCRdb copy of this immuneACCESS table, which keeps in-frame sequences only. Checked studies attribute under half of the gap to unresolved V genes and leave the rest unexplained. That table furnishes V, J and clone size, whereas the DNA furnished D and trimming. The sample table shows fewer than 90,000 clones, and 80% are seen once. Over 15% of the sample is held by the ten biggest clonotypes.

Details on this clone: Its antigen is still unknown. Base qualities are missing; no much larger clone stands one base away.

The collaborating institutions used their own protocols to collect whole blood in K2EDTA tubes. Collaborator samples were shipped for TCRbeta analysis as frozen whole blood, isolated PBMCs, or DNA extracted from either sample type. What was sequenced was peripheral blood. The chain couples TRBV7-3 to TRBJ2-1; 13 bases in between match TRBD2. The receptor's source is a woman of 80 years or more with acute or convalescent COVID-19. The CDR3 here reads CASSRTSGGSEQFF. Read as DNA, the sequence is TGTGCCAGCAGCCGGACTAGCGGGGGTTCCGAGCAGTTCTTC.